The 5 T cell receptor beta chains below all came from one sample that was sequenced in a study of shared clonotypes between healthy human individuals. The method was immunoSEQ multiplex PCR; TCRdb's version includes in-frame clones alone and lacks a portion of them. The sample lists roughly 1 million clones, about four fifths occurring once. The specimen sequenced was memory CD4+ T cells from PBMCs. Subset specified: CD45RA-negative fraction. The receptor source for this set is a man aged 18 to 30 in good health. Some clones in this sample may be carry-over from other donors' samples.

The V and J genes are TRBV6-6 and TRBJ1-3; the match to TRBD1 covers 7 bases. CDR3 length equals 15 residues. V shed 2 bases and J 9 bases; nucleotides not matched to a gene: 10. Looked up from germline, CDR1 is MNHNY and CDR2 is SVGAGI (reference sequence). The CDR3 nucleotides read TGTGCCAGCAGTTACCTGGGACAGTCCCCGGGCACCATATATTTT. Protein product: CASSYLGQSPGTIYF.

The chain has TRBV25-1 and TRBJ1-2; D call uncertain. The V gene lost 6 bases and the J gene lost 5 bases, with 10 bases spanning the gap. Germline V gene data show CDR1 as MGHDK and CDR2 as SYGVNS. This CDR3 is 12 amino acids long. The CDR3, as DNA: TGTGCCAGCAGCGGACTAGGGTATGGCTACACCTTC. Its protein product is CASSGLGYGYTF.

This chain joins TRBV11-1 and TRBJ2-1, with D tentatively TRBD1 (5 bases). CDR1 and CDR2 from the germline V gene are SGHAT and FQDESV (reference sequence). V shed 2 bases and J shed 9 bases, with 17 bases lying between them. The CDR3 spans 15 residues. The DNA of the CDR3 is TGTGCCAGCAGCTTAATACGTGGTAGTAGGGGTGAGCAGTTCTTC. It yields the protein CASSLIRGSRGEQFF.

The genes are TRBV2 and TRBJ1-1; TRBD1 aligns across 7 bases. The length of the CDR3 is 13 residues. Germline V CDR1 and CDR2: SNHLY, FYNNEI. Trimming removed 5 bases from V and 7 bases from J; junction bases left unmatched: 7. CDR3 in amino acids: CASSPDRAVEAFF. CDR3 nucleotides: TGTGCCAGCAGTCCCGACAGGGCGGTTGAAGCTTTCTTT.

The chain employs TRBV6-1 and TRBJ2-7; 15 bases agree with TRBD2. This CDR3 is built from 15 residues. Losses at the gene ends were 6 bases for V and 6 bases for J; bases not matched to a gene: 6. Per the germline V gene, CDR1 is MNHNS and CDR2 is SASEGT. The DNA for the CDR3 is TGTGCCAGCAGCCCCGGACTAGCGGGAGGGATCGAGCAGTACTTC. Protein product: CASSPGLAGGIEQYF.